This passage covers 25 T cell receptor beta chains from one sample sequenced in a study of blood T cell repertoires in COVID-19. Assay used: immunoSEQ multiplex PCR; TCRdb lists only in-frame clones, some missing. The sample has approximately 84,000 clones; roughly 83% are singletons. Input material: peripheral blood. These receptors all come from a human donor in a cohort sampled during active COVID-19.

V usage is TRBV2 and J usage is TRBJ2-1, with TRBD2 matching 13 bases. Trimming removed 5 bases from V and 6 bases from J; junction bases left unmatched: 7. The CDR3 spans 16 residues. Per the germline V gene, CDR1 is SNHLY and CDR2 is FYNNEI. CDR3 protein: CASSSTSGRAFNEQFF. CDR3 nucleotides: TGTGCCAGCAGTTCCACTAGCGGGAGGGCCTTCAATGAGCAGTTCTTC.

V gene TRBV5-1 combines with J gene TRBJ2-7; 13 bases match TRBD2. Germline V gives CDR1 SGHRS, CDR2 YFSETQ. The CDR3 extends over 15 amino acids. Trimming took 4 bases from V and 3 from J; bases not matched to a gene: 4. The CDR3 region has the DNA TGCGCCAGCAGCGAAAGACTAGCGGGAGGCTACGAGCAGTACTTC. Its protein product is CASSERLAGGYEQYF.

This clone was seen only a few times. This chain uses TRBV30 with TRBJ2-7, with D unresolved. V was clipped by 3 bases and J by 4 bases, with 7 bases between them. In germline, CDR1 is GTSNPN, CDR2 SVGIG (reference sequence). The CDR3 is made up of 11 amino acids. CDR3 protein: CAWSARYEQYF. The CDR3 DNA reads TGTGCCTGGAGCGCCAGGTACGAGCAGTACTTC.

The genes are TRBV6-1 and TRBJ2-2; 7 nucleotides match TRBD1. Germline-derived CDR1 and CDR2 are MNHNS and SASEGT. J gave up 2 bases and V 3 bases, and 3 bases lay outside the gene matches. The CDR3 spans 15 residues. The CDR3 DNA reads as TGTGCCAGCAGTGAGCGACAGGGAAACACCGGGGAGCTGTTTTTT. Protein sequence: CASSERQGNTGELFF.

The V call is TRBV6-5, the J call TRBJ2-3; D is unresolved. The CDR3 loop spans 13 amino acids. The V end was cut by 4 bases, the J end by 4 bases, with 9 bases between. Germline values: CDR1 MNHEY, CDR2 SVGAGI. The CDR3 spells CASSFLLSDTQYF. In nucleotides, the CDR3 is TGTGCCAGCAGTTTTTTACTCTCAGATACGCAGTATTTT.

V is TRBV5-1 and J is TRBJ2-1; 7 nucleotides align to TRBD1. Germline V gene data show CDR1 as SGHRS and CDR2 as YFSETQ. V was clipped by 4 bases and J by 1 base; unmatched bases: 8. The CDR3 covers 16 residues. The CDR3 is CASSEGQPLSYNEQFF. The CDR3 DNA is TGCGCCAGCAGCGAGGGACAGCCTCTATCCTACAATGAGCAGTTCTTC.

This clone was found a few times. The V call is TRBV14, the J call TRBJ1-3; maybe TRBD1 (6 bases). The V and J ends lost 2 bases and 0 bases respectively, with 11 bases between them. CDR3 length equals 16 residues. In germline, CDR1 is SGHDN, CDR2 FVKESK. CDR3: CASSQNRVLSGNTIYF. In DNA form, the CDR3 reads TGTGCCAGCAGCCAAAACAGGGTCCTCTCTGGAAACACCATATATTTT.

In DNA form, the CDR3 reads TGTGCCAGCAGTTTTGGCGGGGGGGGGTACAATGAGCAGTTCTTC. It yields the protein CASSFGGGGYNEQFF. The J gene is TRBJ2-1, the V gene TRBV6-5; 9 bases are shared with TRBD2. With V trimmed by 4 bases and J by 4 bases, 5 bases remained unmatched. The CDR3 has 15 amino acids. The V gene's germline CDR1 is MNHEY and CDR2 SVGAGI.

The V and J genes are TRBV5-6 and TRBJ1-6; 7 positions agree with TRBD1. The germline CDR1 and CDR2 sequences are SGHDT and YYEEEE. CDR3 length: 14 amino acids. V gave up 1 base and J gave up 10 bases; unmatched junction bases: 5. Here the CDR3 reads CASSLTGVVSPLHF. CDR3 nucleotide sequence: TGTGCCAGCAGCTTGACAGGGGTGGTCTCACCCCTCCACTTT.

This sequence joins TRBV4-1 and TRBJ2-1, with D maybe TRBD2 (5 bases). Germline V gives CDR1 MGHRA, CDR2 YSYEKL. Deletions cut 2 bases from V and 2 bases from J, with 10 bases between. CDR3 length equals 15 residues. The CDR3 coding sequence is TGCGCCAGCAGCCAAAGCCCGGGGACCTACAATGAGCAGTTCTTC. It encodes CASSQSPGTYNEQFF.

The chain joins TRBV9 to TRBJ1-2; D remains ambiguous. Trimming shortened V by 0 bases and J by 0 bases, and 9 bases separated the two germline ends. Looked up from germline, CDR1 is SGDLS and CDR2 is YYNGEE. This CDR3 is built from 15 residues. CDR3 amino acids: CASSVGHTPNYGYTF. DNA for the CDR3: TGTGCCAGCAGCGTAGGTCACACCCCTAACTATGGCTACACCTTC.

V usage is TRBV9 and J usage is TRBJ1-2; 10 nucleotides agree with TRBD1. CDR3 length: 15 amino acids. Trimming took 4 bases from V and 6 from J; bases not matched to a gene: 9. Germline loops: CDR1 SGDLS, CDR2 YYNGEE. The CDR3 here is CASSSVYGTGDGYTF. Written as DNA, the CDR3 is TGTGCCAGCAGCTCAGTTTACGGGACAGGGGATGGCTACACCTTC.

J is TRBJ2-1 and V is TRBV29-1, with TRBD1 identical over 7 bases. CDR1 and CDR2 (germline): SQVTM, ANQGSEA. The CDR3 sequence is 13 residues long. J was trimmed by 6 bases and V by 8 bases; bases with no gene match: 10. The CDR3 spells CSSPTGLGNEQFF. CDR3 in DNA: TGCAGCTCCCCGACAGGGTTAGGCAATGAGCAGTTCTTC.

The V and J genes are TRBV9 and TRBJ1-2; D perhaps matches TRBD1 (6 bases). Germline V gives CDR1 SGDLS, CDR2 YYNGEE. V gave up 0 bases and J gave up 8 bases, with 17 bases separating them. The length of the CDR3 is 15 residues. CDR3 amino acids: CASSVGEQGFGGYTF. The DNA of the CDR3 is TGTGCCAGCAGCGTAGGGGAACAGGGTTTCGGAGGCTACACCTTC.

This clone was seen once. The chain joins TRBV7-2 to TRBJ2-1; weak D call: TRBD2 (5 bases). Trimming left V 4 bases short and J 9 bases short, with 13 bases between. Germline CDR1 reads SGHTA; CDR2 reads FQGNSA. The CDR3 spans 13 residues. The CDR3 loop is CASSSLAPGEQFF. The CDR3 DNA reads as TGTGCCAGCAGCTCTCTAGCACCCGGTGAGCAGTTCTTC.

This chain joins TRBV7-2 and TRBJ1-6; 7 nucleotides agree with TRBD1. The CDR3 consists of 15 residues. Germline values: CDR1 SGHTA, CDR2 FQGNSA. The junction had 8 bases not matched to a gene; V was cut back by 3 bases and J by 9 bases. The CDR3 region is CASSFIGTAGSPLHF. CDR3 nucleotides: TGTGCCAGCAGCTTTATCGGGACAGCGGGTTCACCCCTCCACTTT.

The chain recombines TRBV28 with TRBJ2-5, with D unclear. The V gene lost 6 bases and the J gene lost 4 bases, with 12 bases spanning the gap. This CDR3 is 13 amino acids long. In germline, CDR1 is MDHEN, CDR2 SYDVKM. In DNA form, the CDR3 reads TGTGCCAGCAGGTCGCCGGGTCCAGAGACCCAGTACTTC. Translating gives CASRSPGPETQYF.

This clone was seen once. The gene calls are TRBV24-1 and TRBJ1-1; 7 bases fit TRBD1. CDR3 size: 13 residues. Germline CDR1 is KGHDR and CDR2 is SFDVKD. Unmatched junction bases numbered 4, after V lost 2 bases and J lost 8 bases. The CDR3 is CATSDYAGQEAFF. The CDR3 DNA is TGTGCCACCAGTGATTATGCGGGACAGGAAGCTTTCTTT.

Note on this clone: Its ends do not fully match the called genes, so a read error is possible. V gene TRBV5-1 combines with J gene TRBJ1-4; D gene ambiguous. This CDR3 has 14 amino acids. CDR1 is SGHRS, CDR2 YFSETQ, per germline. In DNA, the CDR3 is TGCGCCAGCAGGTTGGTAGGTCAGGATGAAAAACTGTTTTTT. The encoded protein is CASRLVGQDEKLFF.

This CDR3 reads CASSYSMGGTGAYSYGYTF. For the CDR3, the DNA is TGTGCCAGCAGTTACTCGATGGGGGGGACCGGAGCCTACTCCTATGGCTACACCTTC. This chain joins TRBV6-2 or TRBV6-3 and TRBJ1-2; D is perhaps TRBD1 (5 bases). In germline, CDR1 is MNHEY, CDR2 SVGEGT. Trimming pared 0 bases from V and 4 bases from J, leaving 24 bases between. The CDR3 has 19 residues.

In nucleotides, the CDR3 is TGTGCCAGCAGTGTACAGGGAAGCTCCTACAATGAGCAGTTCTTC. Its protein is CASSVQGSSYNEQFF. The chain is built from TRBV6-6 and TRBJ2-1, with D perhaps TRBD1 (6 bases). Germline-derived CDR1 and CDR2 are MNHNY and SVGAGI (reference sequence). V lost 5 bases to trimming and J lost 0 bases, with 11 bases between them. The CDR3 spans 15 residues.

The chain couples TRBV10-1 to TRBJ2-2; 9 nucleotides align to TRBD1. The CDR3 is made up of 17 amino acids. J lost 3 bases, V lost 0 bases, and 5 bases had no gene match. Germline CDR1 WNHNN, CDR2 SYGVQD (reference sequence). The CDR3 coding sequence is TGCGCCAGCAGTGAGTCTGTAGGACAGGGGCACACCGGGGAGCTGTTTTTT. Translation gives CASSESVGQGHTGELFF.

The chain couples TRBV15 to TRBJ2-1; 7 bases are shared with TRBD2. With 5 bases clipped from V and 4 bases from J, the junction kept 14 bases outside the gene matches. CDR1 LNHNV and CDR2 YYDKDF come from the germline V gene (reference sequence). The CDR3 contains 17 residues. This chain's CDR3 is CATSVQVGGMAYNEQFF. The CDR3 DNA reads as TGTGCCACCAGCGTCCAAGTCGGGGGGATGGCATACAATGAGCAGTTCTTC.

This chain uses TRBV9 with TRBJ1-4, with D possibly matching TRBD1 (6 bases). There are 15 residues in the CDR3. CDR1 is SGDLS and CDR2 is YYNGEE in the germline V gene. V was clipped by 3 bases and J by 4 bases, with 13 bases between them. The DNA for the CDR3 is TGTGCCAGCAGCGAGCGAACAGGGATTAATGAAAAACTGTTTTTT. Residues: CASSERTGINEKLFF.

The chain employs TRBV5-1 and TRBJ2-5; perhaps TRBD1 as D (5 bases). Trimming took 0 bases from V and 1 from J, leaving 7 bases between them. The CDR3 runs 14 residues. Germline V gene data show CDR1 as SGHRS and CDR2 as YFSETQ. The DNA for the CDR3 is TGCGCCAGCAGCTTGGGACAGCCCCAAGAGACCCAGTACTTC. Its translation is CASSLGQPQETQYF.